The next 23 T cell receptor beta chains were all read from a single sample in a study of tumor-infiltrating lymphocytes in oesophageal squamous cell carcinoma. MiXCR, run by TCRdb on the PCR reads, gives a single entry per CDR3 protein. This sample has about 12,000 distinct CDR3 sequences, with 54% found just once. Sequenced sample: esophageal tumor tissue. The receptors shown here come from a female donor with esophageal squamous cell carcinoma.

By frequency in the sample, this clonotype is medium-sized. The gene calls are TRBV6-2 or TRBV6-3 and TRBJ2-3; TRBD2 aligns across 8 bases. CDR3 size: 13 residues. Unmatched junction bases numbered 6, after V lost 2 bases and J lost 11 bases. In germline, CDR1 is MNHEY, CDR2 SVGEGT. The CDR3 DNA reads TGTGCCAGCAGTTACCTAGGGACTAGGTTGCAGTATTTT. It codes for CASSYLGTRLQYF.

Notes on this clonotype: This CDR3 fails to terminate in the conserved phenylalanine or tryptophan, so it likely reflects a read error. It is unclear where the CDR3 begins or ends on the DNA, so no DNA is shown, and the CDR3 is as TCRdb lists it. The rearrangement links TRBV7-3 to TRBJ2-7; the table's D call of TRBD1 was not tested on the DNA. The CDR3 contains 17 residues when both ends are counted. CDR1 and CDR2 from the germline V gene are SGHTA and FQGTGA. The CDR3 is CASSLNWGQGNEQYFGS.

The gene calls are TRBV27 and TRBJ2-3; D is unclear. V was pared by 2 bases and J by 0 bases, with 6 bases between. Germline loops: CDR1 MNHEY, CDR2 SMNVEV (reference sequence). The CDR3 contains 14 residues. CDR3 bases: TGTGCCAGCAGTTTACGGCGGAGCACAGATACGCAGTATTTT. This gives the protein CASSLRRSTDTQYF.

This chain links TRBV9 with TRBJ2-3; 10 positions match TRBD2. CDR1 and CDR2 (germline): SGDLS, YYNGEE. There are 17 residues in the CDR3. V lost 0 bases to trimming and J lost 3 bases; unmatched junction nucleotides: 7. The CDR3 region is CASSVALAGGLTDTQYF. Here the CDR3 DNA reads TGTGCCAGCAGCGTAGCTTTAGCGGGAGGTTTGACAGATACGCAGTATTTT.

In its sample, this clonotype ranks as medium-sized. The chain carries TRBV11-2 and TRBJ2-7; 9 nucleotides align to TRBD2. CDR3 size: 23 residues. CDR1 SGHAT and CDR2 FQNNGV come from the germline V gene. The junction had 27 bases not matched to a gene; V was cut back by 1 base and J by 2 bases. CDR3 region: CASSLGFRTPGIAGVFSPYEQYF. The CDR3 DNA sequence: TGTGCCAGCAGCTTAGGGTTTAGGACCCCTGGGATAGCGGGAGTTTTTAGCCCCTACGAGCAGTACTTC.

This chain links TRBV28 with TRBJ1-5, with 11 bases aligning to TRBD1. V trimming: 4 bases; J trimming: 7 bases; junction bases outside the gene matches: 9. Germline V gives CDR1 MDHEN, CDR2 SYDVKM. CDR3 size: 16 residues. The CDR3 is CASSSPGQGAEQPQHF. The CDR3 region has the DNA TGTGCCAGCAGTTCACCAGGACAGGGGGCGGAACAGCCCCAGCATTTT. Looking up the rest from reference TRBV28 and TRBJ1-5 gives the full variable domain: DVKVTQSSRYLVKRTGEKVFLECVQDMDHENMFWYRQDPGLGLRLIYFSYDVKMKEKGDIPEGYSVSREKKERFSLILESASTNQTSMYLCASSSPGQGAEQPQHFGDGTRLSIL.

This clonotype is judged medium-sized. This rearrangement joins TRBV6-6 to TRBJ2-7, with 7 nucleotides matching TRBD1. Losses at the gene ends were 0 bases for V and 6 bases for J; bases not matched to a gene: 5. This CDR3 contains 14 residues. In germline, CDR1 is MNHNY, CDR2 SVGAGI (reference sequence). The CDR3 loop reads CASSYSGTVLEQYF. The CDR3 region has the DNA TGTGCCAGCAGTTACTCAGGGACAGTTCTCGAGCAGTACTTC.

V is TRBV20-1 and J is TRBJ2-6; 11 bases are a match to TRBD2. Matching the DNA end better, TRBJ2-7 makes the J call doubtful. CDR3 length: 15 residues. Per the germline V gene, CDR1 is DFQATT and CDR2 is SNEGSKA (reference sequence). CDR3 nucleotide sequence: TGCAGTGCAATGGGACTAGCGGAAATAACCTACGAGCAGTACTTC. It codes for CSAMGLAEITYEQYF.

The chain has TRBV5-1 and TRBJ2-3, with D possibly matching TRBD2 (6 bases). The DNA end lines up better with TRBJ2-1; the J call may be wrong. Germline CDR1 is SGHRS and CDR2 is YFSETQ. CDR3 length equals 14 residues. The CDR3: CASSLKRVYNEQFF. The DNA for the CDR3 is TGCGCCAGCAGCTTAAAGCGGGTCTACAATGAGCAGTTCTTC.

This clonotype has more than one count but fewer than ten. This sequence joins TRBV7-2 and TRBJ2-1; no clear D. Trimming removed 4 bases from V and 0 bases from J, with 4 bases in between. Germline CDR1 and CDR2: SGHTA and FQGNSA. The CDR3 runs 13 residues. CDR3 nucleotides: TGTGCCAGCAGCTCAGGCTCCTACAATGAGCAGTTCTTC. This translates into CASSSGSYNEQFF.

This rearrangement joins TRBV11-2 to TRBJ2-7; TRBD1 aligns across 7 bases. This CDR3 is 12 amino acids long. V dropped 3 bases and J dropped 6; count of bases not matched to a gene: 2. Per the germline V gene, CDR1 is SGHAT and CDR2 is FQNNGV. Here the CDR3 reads CASSLTGTEQYF. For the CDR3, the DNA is TGTGCCAGCAGCTTGACAGGGACCGAGCAGTACTTC.

CDR3 DNA: TGCGCCAGCAGCTTGGAGGGGGGGCGGACCGGGGAGCTGTTTTTT. Its protein product is CASSLEGGRTGELFF. The rearrangement links TRBV5-1 to TRBJ2-2; tentatively, D is TRBD2 (7 bases). This CDR3 has 15 amino acids. Germline values: CDR1 SGHRS, CDR2 YFSETQ. V gave up 0 bases and J gave up 5 bases, with 11 bases separating them.

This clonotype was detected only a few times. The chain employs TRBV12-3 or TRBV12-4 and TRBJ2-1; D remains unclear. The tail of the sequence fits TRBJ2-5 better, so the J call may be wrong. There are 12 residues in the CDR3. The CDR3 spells CASSLKVETQYF. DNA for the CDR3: TGTGCCAGCAGTCTGAAAGTGGAGACCCAGTACTTC.

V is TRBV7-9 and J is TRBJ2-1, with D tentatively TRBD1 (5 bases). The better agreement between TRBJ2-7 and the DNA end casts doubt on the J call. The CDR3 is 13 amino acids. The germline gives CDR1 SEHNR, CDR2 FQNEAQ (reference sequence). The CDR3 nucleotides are TGTGCCAGCAGCTTTGACAGTACCTACGAGCAGTACTTC. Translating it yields CASSFDSTYEQYF.

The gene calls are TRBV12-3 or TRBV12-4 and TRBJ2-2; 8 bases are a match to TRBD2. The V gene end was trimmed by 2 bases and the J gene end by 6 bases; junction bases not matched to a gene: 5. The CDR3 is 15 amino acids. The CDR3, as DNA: TGTGCCAGCAGTTTAAACAGCGGGAGTGCCGGGGAGCTGTTTTTT. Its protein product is CASSLNSGSAGELFF.

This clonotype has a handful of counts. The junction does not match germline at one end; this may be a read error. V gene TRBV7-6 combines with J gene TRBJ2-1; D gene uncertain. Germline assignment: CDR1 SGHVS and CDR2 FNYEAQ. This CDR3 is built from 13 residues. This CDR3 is CASSFPGKNEQFF. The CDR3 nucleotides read TGTGCTAGCAGCTTCCCCGGTAAAAATGAGCAGTTCTTC.

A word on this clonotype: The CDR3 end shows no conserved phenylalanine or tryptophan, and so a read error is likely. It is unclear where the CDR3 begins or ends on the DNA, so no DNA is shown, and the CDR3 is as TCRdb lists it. The CDR3 loop is CASSRDRVNSPLHFGN. The rearrangement links TRBV12-3 or TRBV12-4 to TRBJ2-1; the D segment call TRBD1 is taken from the table without a DNA check. The CDR3 extends over 16 residues, inclusive of both ends.

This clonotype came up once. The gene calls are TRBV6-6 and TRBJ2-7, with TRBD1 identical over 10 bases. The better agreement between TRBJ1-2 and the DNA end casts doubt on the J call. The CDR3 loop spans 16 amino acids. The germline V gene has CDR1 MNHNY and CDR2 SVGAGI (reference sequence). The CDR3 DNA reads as TGTGCCAGCAGTAGATACCCGGGACAGGGGAACTATGGCTACACCTTC. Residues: CASSRYPGQGNYGYTF.

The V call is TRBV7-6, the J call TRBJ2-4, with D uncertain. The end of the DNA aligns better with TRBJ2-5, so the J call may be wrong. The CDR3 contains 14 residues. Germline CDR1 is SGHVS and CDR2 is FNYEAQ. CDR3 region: CASSLGSARETQYF. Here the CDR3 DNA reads TGTGCCAGCAGCTTAGGATCGGCCAGAGAGACCCAGTACTTC.

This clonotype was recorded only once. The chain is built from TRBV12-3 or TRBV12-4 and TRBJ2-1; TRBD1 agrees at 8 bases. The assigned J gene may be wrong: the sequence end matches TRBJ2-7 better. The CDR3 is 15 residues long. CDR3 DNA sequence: TGTGCCAGCAGCCGCCGGGACAGGAGGACCTACGAGCAGTACTTC. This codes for CASSRRDRRTYEQYF.

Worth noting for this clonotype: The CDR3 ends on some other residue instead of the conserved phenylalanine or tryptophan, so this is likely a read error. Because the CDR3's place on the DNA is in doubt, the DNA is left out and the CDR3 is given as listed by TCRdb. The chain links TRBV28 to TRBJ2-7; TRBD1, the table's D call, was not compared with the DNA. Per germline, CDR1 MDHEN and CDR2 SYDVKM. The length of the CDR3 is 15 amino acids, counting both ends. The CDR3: CASSWGASMGYTFGS.

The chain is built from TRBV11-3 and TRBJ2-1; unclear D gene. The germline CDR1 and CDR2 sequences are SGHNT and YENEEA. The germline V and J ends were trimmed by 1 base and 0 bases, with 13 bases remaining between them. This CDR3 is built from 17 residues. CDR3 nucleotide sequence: TGTGCCAGCAGCTTAGGGGGATTGGCTAGCTCCTACAATGAGCAGTTCTTC. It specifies CASSLGGLASSYNEQFF.

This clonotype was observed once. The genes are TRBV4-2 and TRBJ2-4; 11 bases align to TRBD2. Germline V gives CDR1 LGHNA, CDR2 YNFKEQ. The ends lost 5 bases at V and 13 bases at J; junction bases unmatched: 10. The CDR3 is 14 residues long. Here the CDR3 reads CASSTSGSLHEQYF. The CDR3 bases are TGTGCCAGCAGCACTAGCGGGAGTTTGCATGAGCAGTACTTC.